A selection of T cell receptor beta chains follows, all from one sample in a study of blood T cell repertoires in COVID-19. Profiling relied on immunoSEQ multiplex PCR, and the TCRdb table lists in-frame clones only, not all of them. The profile covers fewer than 450,000 clones, with about 91% appearing a single time and approximately 12% taken by the ten largest. The sequenced sample consisted of peripheral blood. Receptors originate from a woman between 45 and 65 years old with COVID-19, enrolled during active disease. CDR3s include the opening cysteine and the closing phenylalanine or tryptophan. A D gene is named only where the DNA matches it firmly. The size entry is marked missing in some rows and otherwise reads once, few, many or a size class.

J | D | V | size | CDR3 | DNA
TRBJ2-1 | . | TRBV5-1 | . | CASSLGAQGLLYNEQFF | TGCGCCAGCAGCTTGGGTGCCCAGGGCCTTCTCTACAATGAGCAGTTCTTC
TRBJ1-6 | . | TRBV30 | . | CAWEGTRLRNSPLHF | TGTGCCTGGGAGGGGACACGGCTTCGTAATTCACCCCTCCACTTT
TRBJ1-2 | TRBD1 | TRBV24-1 | . | CATSDAATGGDEGYTF | TGTGCCACCAGTGATGCCGCCACAGGGGGCGACGAGGGCTACACCTTC
TRBJ2-4 | . | TRBV7-9 | . | CASSLARDIQYF | TGTGCCAGCAGCTTAGCGCGGGACATTCAGTACTTC
TRBJ1-2 | . | TRBV3-1/TRBV3-2 | few | CASSLNELNYGYTF | TGTGCCAGCAGTCTCAATGAACTCAACTATGGCTACACCTTC
TRBJ2-3 | . | TRBV29-1 | . | CSAPGGASTDTQYF | TGCAGCGCTCCAGGAGGGGCGAGCACAGATACGCAGTATTTT
TRBJ1-1 | TRBD1 | TRBV4-1 | . | CASSQARQGNTEAFF | TGCGCCAGCAGCCAGGCACGACAGGGGAACACTGAAGCTTTCTTT
TRBJ2-7 | TRBD2 | TRBV19 | . | CASSKLAGGLEQYF | TGTGCCAGTAGTAAACTAGCGGGGGGGCTCGAGCAGTACTTC
TRBJ2-4 | . | TRBV3-1/TRBV3-2 | . | CASSPQGSLGDIQYF | TGTGCCAGCAGCCCCCAGGGCTCCCTCGGAGACATTCAGTACTTC
TRBJ2-7 | TRBD2 | TRBV5-6 | few | CASSVILAISSYEQYF | TGTGCCAGCAGCGTCATACTAGCGATCAGCTCCTACGAGCAGTACTTC
TRBJ2-7 | TRBD2 | TRBV28 | . | CASSFLAGADEQYF | TGTGCCAGCAGTTTCCTAGCGGGGGCCGACGAGCAGTACTTC
TRBJ2-7 | . | TRBV12-3/TRBV12-4 | . | CASSYRSFYEQYF | TGTGCCAGCAGTTACAGGAGTTTCTACGAGCAGTACTTC
TRBJ1-2 | TRBD1 | TRBV19 | . | CASSSRQGATNYGYTF | TGTGCCAGTAGTTCCCGACAGGGGGCGACCAACTATGGCTACACCTTC
TRBJ2-7 | . | TRBV7-2 | . | CASSLEGRAYEQYF | TGTGCCAGCAGCTTAGAGGGCAGGGCATACGAGCAGTACTTC
TRBJ1-2 | TRBD1 | TRBV3-1/TRBV3-2 | . | CASSSRQGVDGYTF | TGTGCCAGCAGCTCACGACAGGGGGTGGATGGCTACACCTTC
TRBJ2-7 | TRBD1 | TRBV9 | . | CASSVGAQGAYEQYF | TGTGCCAGCAGCGTAGGGGCACAGGGGGCCTACGAGCAGTACTTC
TRBJ2-2 | . | TRBV6-5 | . | CASSYRLDAGELFF | TGTGCCAGCAGTTACCGACTAGATGCCGGGGAGCTGTTTTTT
TRBJ1-1 | . | TRBV30 | few | CAWDRQDSEAFF | TGTGCCTGGGATAGACAGGATTCCGAAGCTTTCTTT
TRBJ2-5 | TRBD2 | TRBV30 | . | CAWSPGGETQYF | TGTGCCTGGAGTCCGGGGGGGGAGACCCAGTACTTC
TRBJ1-2 | TRBD1 | TRBV2 | few | CASARDRVGYTF | TGTGCCAGCGCTCGGGACAGGGTAGGCTACACCTTC
TRBJ1-1 | . | TRBV6-1 | . | CASSDSGGEAFF | TGTGCCAGCAGTGATTCCGGCGGTGAAGCTTTCTTT
TRBJ2-3 | . | TRBV4-1 | once | CASSQGLGGGPADTQYF | TGCGCCAGCAGCCAAGGCCTAGGGGGGGGGCCCGCAGATACGCAGTATTTT
TRBJ2-7 | . | TRBV19 | . | CASSIFTGNPYEQYF | TGTGCCAGTAGTATTTTCACCGGGAACCCTTACGAGCAGTACTTC
TRBJ2-1 | . | TRBV6-5 | once | CASTPRGKWDNEQFF | TGTGCCAGCACCCCTCGGGGGAAGTGGGACAATGAGCAGTTCTTC
TRBJ1-1 | . | TRBV28 | . | CASSLTSRGTEAFF | TGTGCCAGCAGTTTAACATCACGGGGCACTGAAGCTTTCTTT
TRBJ2-1 | . | TRBV5-4 | . | CASSRGTLQNNEQFF | TGTGCCAGCAGCCGTGGGACTCTTCAGAACAATGAGCAGTTCTTC
TRBJ1-1 | . | TRBV4-2 | few | CASSPRRGQPNTEAFF | TGTGCCAGCAGCCCCCGAAGAGGACAGCCGAACACTGAAGCTTTCTTT
TRBJ1-4 | . | TRBV18 | . | CASSGSEMWEKLFF | TGTGCCAGCTCAGGGTCGGAGATGTGGGAAAAACTGTTTTTT
TRBJ1-5 | TRBD1 | TRBV4-1 | few | CASSRGQGHQPQHF | TGCGCCAGCAGCCGCGGACAGGGGCATCAGCCCCAGCATTTT
TRBJ1-1 | . | TRBV12-3/TRBV12-4 | . | CALKRNTEAFF | TGTGCTCTAAAGAGGAACACTGAAGCTTTCTTT
TRBJ2-7 | . | TRBV11-2 | . | CASSLAAGVTYEQYF | TGTGCCAGCAGCTTAGCGGCAGGGGTCACCTACGAGCAGTACTTC
TRBJ2-7 | TRBD1 | TRBV6-5 | . | CATGQGISYEQYF | TGTGCAACGGGACAGGGCATCTCCTACGAGCAGTACTTC
TRBJ2-7 | TRBD2 | TRBV9 | once | CASSVGLASGGHSSYEQYF | TGTGCCAGCAGCGTAGGGTTGGCTAGCGGGGGGCACAGCTCCTACGAGCAGTACTTC
TRBJ1-2 | . | TRBV5-1 | . | CASSLVENYGYTF | TGCGCCAGCAGCTTGGTGGAGAACTATGGCTACACCTTC
TRBJ1-2 | . | TRBV5-6 | . | CASSLGGMAGYGYTF | TGTGCCAGCAGCTTGGGAGGGATGGCGGGCTATGGCTACACCTTC